This TCR beta chain is drawn from a study of technical replicates of blood from several donors. The V gene's germline CDR1 is SGDLS and CDR2 YYNGEE. V was clipped by 7 bases and J by 0 bases, with 22 bases between them. The CDR3 spans 17 residues. The repertoire was sequenced with immunoSEQ multiplex PCR; TCRdb's copy has only in-frame clones and lacks some. The repertoire consists of some 77,000 clones, with more than 85% occurring once and the leading ten covering 0.39%. The sequence derives from a human donor in good health. Sequencing was performed on T cells isolated from PBMCs. This chain joins TRBV9 and TRBJ1-2; TRBD1 is a possible D gene (6 bases). The CDR3 bases are TGTGCCAGCCGTTATCGGGACACGCGATATTCTAACTATGGCTACACCTTC. Protein sequence: CASRYRDTRYSNYGYTF.